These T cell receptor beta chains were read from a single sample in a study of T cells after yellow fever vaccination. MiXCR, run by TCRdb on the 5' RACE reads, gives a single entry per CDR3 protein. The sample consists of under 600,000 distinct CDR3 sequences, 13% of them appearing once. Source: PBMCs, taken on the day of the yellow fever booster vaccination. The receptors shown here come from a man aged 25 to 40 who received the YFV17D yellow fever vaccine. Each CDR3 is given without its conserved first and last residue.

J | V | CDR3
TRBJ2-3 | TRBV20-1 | SARRTGLTDTQY
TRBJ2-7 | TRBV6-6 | ASSYQGSAEQY
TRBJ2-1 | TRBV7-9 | ASSPIWGEQF
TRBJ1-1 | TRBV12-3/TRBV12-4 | ASSFGGSGTEAF
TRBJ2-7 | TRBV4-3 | ASSQDWGPGSAYEQY
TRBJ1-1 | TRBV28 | ASTPPGTALWTEAF
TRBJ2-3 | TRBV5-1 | ASSLSASGSADTQY
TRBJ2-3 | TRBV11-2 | ASRDWGSGRAYDTQY
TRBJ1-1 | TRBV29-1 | SVVTGQRTEAF
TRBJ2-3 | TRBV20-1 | SAKDRRIVTDTQY
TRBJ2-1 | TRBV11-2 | ASSFLREGRYEQF
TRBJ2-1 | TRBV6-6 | ASTKRVNEQF
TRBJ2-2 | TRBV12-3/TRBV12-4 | ASSLANLNTGELF
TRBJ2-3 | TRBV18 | ATENRVSRDTQY
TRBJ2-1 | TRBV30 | AWSTIAGGNEQF
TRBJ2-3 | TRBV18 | ASSLADTDTQY
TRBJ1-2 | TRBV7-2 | ASSFSSGFGGYT
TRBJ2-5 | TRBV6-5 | ASSYSTDPSQETQY
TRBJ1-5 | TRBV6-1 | ASNGAGGQQPQH